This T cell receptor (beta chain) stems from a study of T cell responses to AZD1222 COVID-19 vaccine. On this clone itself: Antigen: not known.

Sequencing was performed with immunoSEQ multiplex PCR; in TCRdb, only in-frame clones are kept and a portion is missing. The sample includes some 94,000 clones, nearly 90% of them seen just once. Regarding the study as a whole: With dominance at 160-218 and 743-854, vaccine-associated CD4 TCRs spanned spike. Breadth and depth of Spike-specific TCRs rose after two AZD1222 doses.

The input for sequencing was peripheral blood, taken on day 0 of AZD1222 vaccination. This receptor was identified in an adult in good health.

For the CDR3, the DNA is TGTGCCAGCACGCCGAGGGGGACAGGGCTCCCCGGGGAGCTGTTTTTT. Translating gives CASTPRGTGLPGELFF. The rearrangement links TRBV27 to TRBJ2-2, with TRBD1 matching 9 bases. CDR1 is MNHEY and CDR2 is SMNVEV in the germline V gene (reference sequence). The CDR3 consists of 16 residues. Trimming cost V 7 bases and J 6 bases; bases outside gene matches: 12.